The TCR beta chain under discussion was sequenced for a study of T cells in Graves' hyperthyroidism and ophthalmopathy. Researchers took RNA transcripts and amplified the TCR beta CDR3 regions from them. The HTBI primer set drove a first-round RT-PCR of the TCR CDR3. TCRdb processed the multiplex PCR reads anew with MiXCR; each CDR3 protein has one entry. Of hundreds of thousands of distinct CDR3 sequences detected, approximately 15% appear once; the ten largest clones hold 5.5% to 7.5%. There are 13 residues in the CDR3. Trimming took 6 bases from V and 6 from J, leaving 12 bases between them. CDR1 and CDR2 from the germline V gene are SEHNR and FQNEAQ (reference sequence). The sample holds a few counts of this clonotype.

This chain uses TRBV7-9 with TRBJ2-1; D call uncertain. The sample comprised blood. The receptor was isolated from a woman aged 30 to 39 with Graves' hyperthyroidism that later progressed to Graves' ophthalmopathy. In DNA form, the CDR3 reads TGTGCCAGCAGTTCCGGAAGTTTCAATGAGCAGTTCTTC. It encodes CASSSGSFNEQFF.